This TCR beta chain derives from a study of lymphopenia after photon versus proton radiotherapy. V dropped 1 base and J dropped 7 bases, with 17 bases sitting between them. The CDR3 length is 16 residues. In germline, CDR1 is MGHDK, CDR2 SYGVNS. This table comes from immunoSEQ multiplex PCR, and its TCRdb copy is limited to in-frame clones, with some not included. The sample carries approximately 170,000 clones, 80% to 90% recorded once. This clonotype was obtained from a man aged 45-65 years with gastric cancer. The chain combines TRBV25-1 with TRBJ2-1; D might be TRBD1 (6 bases). Source: peripheral blood, taken from a patient treated with photon-based radiotherapy. The CDR3 DNA reads TGTGCCAGCAGTGAATCGAGACAGGTCGTCTCAAATGAGCAGTTCTTC. It yields the protein CASSESRQVVSNEQFF.